The T cell receptor beta chain under discussion was sequenced for a study of blood T cell repertoires in acute mononucleosis (dated by TCRdb to 2020 to 2022). Study-level background: Acute-phase samples, representing the primary response, were taken within 2 weeks of symptom onset. In acute infection, YVL-BR-specific cells made up a mean of roughly 2.1% of blood CD8 T cells and GLC-BM-specific cells made up a mean of roughly 1.1%. Mean blood EBV load was about 3.8 log10 genome copies per million B cells during acute infection and less than 3 at convalescence. What the research found in general, with its limitations: With only a few donors in the cohort, group averages were based on very few individuals. For BRLF1 (YVL-BR), TCRalpha CDR3 motifs played a dominant role and TCRbeta a minimal role in TCR repertoire selection. The low acute-to-convalescent clonotype overlap might be partly explained by sampling error, because only a fraction of each donor's blood was analyzed. Only about 9.7% of unique acute clonotypes persisted into convalescence, yet these made up most of the response; new diverse de novo clonotypes seemingly replaced the rest.

This specimen's time point label, interpreted: acute infectious mononucleosis, at clinical presentation within 2 weeks of symptom onset (visit 1). The study tracked CD8 T cell responses to two immunodominant EBV epitopes, BRLF1 109 (YVL-BR) and BMLF1 280 (GLC-BM), over primary infection. A positive serum heterophile antibody test and EBV viral capsid antigen-specific IgM indicated primary EBV infection. Magnetic positive selection (MACS) was first used to enrich total CD8 T cells from PBMCs. A FACSAria III was used to sort live CD3+ CD8+ tetramer+ cells to a purity above 85%. Cells were sorted with a PE-conjugated tetramer loaded with the BRLF1 109-117 peptide. Directly ex vivo after tetramer sorting, the TCR repertoires of EBV epitope-specific CD8 T cells were deep-sequenced at acute infection and at convalescence. Three people aged roughly 18 to 30 with clinical acute infectious mononucleosis and laboratory evidence of primary EBV infection were used as donors. Heparinized peripheral blood was collected once when donors presented clinically with mononucleosis symptoms and a second time roughly 6 months afterward. PBMCs were isolated by Ficoll-Paque density gradient centrifugation.

For TCR profiling, total RNA from at least 9,500 sorted tetramer+ CD8 T cells was reverse transcribed into cDNA. CDR3 regions were amplified by PCR with primers annealing to V and J regions, adding unique molecular identifiers to track templates. TCRalpha and TCRbeta chains were profiled using the immunoSEQ platform, including its sequencing and error-correction standards. As for the authors' bioinformatics: Clonal copy numbers were corrected for sequencing and PCR errors, and CDR3s were defined per IMGT conventions. Analysis was restricted to productive rearrangements and was performed with immunoSEQ Analyzer versions 2.0 and 3.0, and gene-pairing frequencies were further processed in Microsoft Excel. V-J pairings were visualized as Circos plots, and CDR3 motifs were found with MEME plus a custom motifSearch program. The probability of generation of TCR sequences was calculated using the OLGA algorithm. A clonotype seen at both visits was called persistent, a clonotype seen only at the acute visit was called nonpersistent, and a clonotype seen only at convalescence was called de novo. Any amino acid clonotype used by more than one donor was defined as a public TCR. TCRdb stores this immuneACCESS table with in-frame sequences only. Part of the clones is absent; in the studies checked, under half of the shortfall reflects unresolved V genes, and no reason is known for the rest. V and J calls and clone size are copied from that table; D and trimming were computed from the DNA. The sample contains 6,000 to 9,000 clones, 25% to 30% of them found a single time. 25% to 30% of the sample goes to the ten largest clones.

The junction shows trimming of 6 bases on V and 6 bases on J, and the gene matches do not reach 13 bases of it. The CDR3 goes from the cysteine to the phenylalanine over 17 residues. Of the read, only the CDR3 DNA is kept; its 51 bases are in frame from base 1. The germline V gene gives CDR1 as MDHEN and CDR2 as SYDVKM. This clone was recorded many times. No base quality values were provided; no much bigger clone lies one nucleotide off. Here the chain combines TRBV28 and TRBJ2-1, with 11 bases matching TRBD1. The sample in question was EBV YVL epitope tetramer+ CD8+ T cells sorted from PBMCs, obtained during acute infectious mononucleosis. What this sample's cell subset or site label stands for: CD8 T cells binding a tetramer with EBV BRLF1 109-117 peptide (YVL-BR). The clonotype originates from a woman aged 18-29 years with infectious mononucleosis caused by EBV. The nucleotides read TGTGCCAGCAGCCTTCTCCACTCGGACAGGGGGCCCAATGAGCAGTTCTTC. It encodes CASSLLHSDRGPNEQFF.